What follows is one TCR beta chain and its context. Antigen unknown. This record comes from a study of T cell repertoires in cytomegalovirus infection. The CDR3 is 15 amino acids. From germline, CDR1 is SQVTM and CDR2 ANQGSEA. V lost 4 bases and J 0 bases, leaving 15 bases between the germline ends. TCRdb re-called the reads with MiXCR, one entry per CDR3 protein. The repertoire consists of some 150,000 distinct CDR3 sequences, with approximately 30% occurring once and the leading ten covering roughly 50%. The material sequenced was CD8+ T cells from cultured PBMCs, taken from culture after CMV antigen stimulation. V gene TRBV29-1 combines with J gene TRBJ1-2; tentatively, D is TRBD1 (5 bases). The sequence was obtained from a human donor in good health (CMV status not recorded). Some clones in this sample may be carry-over from other donors' samples. The chain's CDR3 is CSVGLSDKSNYGYTF. CDR3 DNA sequence: TGCAGCGTTGGCCTGTCGGACAAGTCTAACTATGGCTACACCTTC.